The rows below give T cell receptor beta chains drawn from one sample of a study of cytomegalovirus exposure and HLA in healthy donors. Here immunoSEQ multiplex PCR was the method, and the copy in TCRdb shows in-frame clones only, minus some. In the table there are more than 150,000 clones, roughly three quarters of which are singletons. Sequenced sample: PBMCs. Receptors were obtained from a woman aged 25 to 39 in good health and CMV-seropositive. The CDR3 runs from the conserved cysteine through the conserved F or W. Fields, in order: J gene, V gene, D gene, CDR3 protein. A D gene is named only where the DNA matches it firmly.

J: TRBJ2-5; V: TRBV15; D: TRBD1; CDR3: CATSRDGDRGETQYF
J: TRBJ1-4; V: TRBV5-1; D: TRBD1; CDR3: CASSSTGTGNEKLFF
J: TRBJ1-2; V: TRBV27; D: .; CDR3: CASTPAGRYYGYTF
J: TRBJ2-1; V: TRBV7-9; D: TRBD1; CDR3: CASSFVRQGANEQFF
J: TRBJ2-7; V: TRBV5-1; D: .; CDR3: CASSLRGPSKVLTYEQYF
J: TRBJ2-1; V: TRBV28; D: .; CDR3: CASSFIGENEQFF
J: TRBJ1-1; V: TRBV7-2; D: .; CDR3: CASSLYGGNTEAFF
J: TRBJ2-7; V: TRBV6-1; D: TRBD2; CDR3: CASSPRSSGGFEQYF
J: TRBJ1-5; V: TRBV15; D: TRBD1; CDR3: CATSNQQGGNQPQHF
J: TRBJ1-2; V: TRBV13; D: .; CDR3: CASSFQGGRVGYTF
J: TRBJ1-2; V: TRBV6-6; D: TRBD1; CDR3: CASRWTGDGYTF
J: TRBJ1-3; V: TRBV7-2; D: TRBD1; CDR3: CASSAGTAHSGNTIYF
J: TRBJ2-7; V: TRBV30; D: .; CDR3: CAWSHSGLLREQYF
J: TRBJ1-4; V: TRBV7-2; D: TRBD1; CDR3: CASSRTGFNEKLFF
J: TRBJ2-3; V: TRBV19; D: .; CDR3: CASSIQGQGWADTQYF
J: TRBJ2-7; V: TRBV11-2; D: TRBD1; CDR3: CASSFVRDRGVF
J: TRBJ2-2; V: TRBV6-5; D: TRBD1; CDR3: CASSDWTGTGELFF
J: TRBJ2-3; V: TRBV4-2; D: TRBD2; CDR3: CASSQGPSGSTDTQYF
J: TRBJ1-6; V: TRBV5-4; D: TRBD1; CDR3: CASGQGSSPLHF
J: TRBJ1-5; V: TRBV11-2; D: .; CDR3: CASSLGEVQPQHF
J: TRBJ2-3; V: TRBV27; D: .; CDR3: CASSFADTQYF
J: TRBJ2-5; V: TRBV7-2; D: .; CDR3: CASSRGSETQYF
J: TRBJ1-2; V: TRBV4-3; D: TRBD1; CDR3: CASSPGQGGYGYTF
J: TRBJ1-2; V: TRBV4-3; D: .; CDR3: CASSPSSGRRIANYGYTF
J: TRBJ1-2; V: TRBV10-1; D: TRBD1; CDR3: CASSEDREAYGYTF
J: TRBJ2-4; V: TRBV7-9; D: TRBD2; CDR3: CASSRTSGGQNIQYF
J: TRBJ2-3; V: TRBV6-4; D: TRBD2; CDR3: CASTETSGGGTDTQYF
J: TRBJ2-5; V: TRBV5-1; D: .; CDR3: CASSAGGPSQETQYF
J: TRBJ2-3; V: TRBV4-2; D: .; CDR3: CASSQGSTGGPDTQYF
J: TRBJ1-1; V: TRBV28; D: .; CDR3: CASSPKGGAVNTEAFF
J: TRBJ2-5; V: TRBV13; D: .; CDR3: CASSSYPRETQYF
J: TRBJ1-1; V: TRBV5-1; D: .; CDR3: CASSRQLNTEAFF
J: TRBJ2-5; V: TRBV4-2; D: .; CDR3: CASSPDLQETQYF
J: TRBJ2-3; V: TRBV10-3; D: TRBD2; CDR3: CAISRLAGAPRTDTQYF
J: TRBJ2-3; V: TRBV6-6; D: TRBD1; CDR3: CASSYSKDRGDTQYF
J: TRBJ1-2; V: TRBV27; D: TRBD1; CDR3: CASSFSGGYGYTF
J: TRBJ1-1; V: TRBV5-1; D: TRBD1; CDR3: CASSPGTGVNTEAFF
J: TRBJ2-3; V: TRBV4-2; D: .; CDR3: CASSQLRGGLTDTQYF
J: TRBJ1-1; V: TRBV7-9; D: TRBD1; CDR3: CASSPTTGGETEAFF
J: TRBJ2-5; V: TRBV5-1; D: .; CDR3: CASSLELPGETQYF
J: TRBJ2-5; V: TRBV5-1; D: .; CDR3: CASSRDTLQETQYF
J: TRBJ2-7; V: TRBV20-1; D: .; CDR3: CSASQREQYF
J: TRBJ1-2; V: TRBV6-5; D: TRBD1; CDR3: CASSRDRGQPTF
J: TRBJ2-5; V: TRBV5-1; D: TRBD2; CDR3: CASSLGTGGRQETQYF
J: TRBJ1-5; V: TRBV27; D: .; CDR3: CASSLQGWDQPQHF
J: TRBJ1-3; V: TRBV5-5; D: .; CDR3: CASSLLPTQPSGNTIYF
J: .; V: TRBV7-2; D: .; CDR3: CASSLRGGIYEQYF
J: TRBJ2-1; V: TRBV7-8; D: TRBD2; CDR3: CASSKEGLAGGGYNEQFF
J: TRBJ1-2; V: TRBV4-3; D: .; CDR3: CASSQDGLSHEDGYTF
J: TRBJ1-2; V: TRBV14; D: TRBD1; CDR3: CASSQRGHGYTF
J: .; V: TRBV10-2; D: TRBD1; CDR3: CASGTGPSYEQYF
J: TRBJ1-5; V: TRBV28; D: TRBD1; CDR3: CASTWRGPGLQPQHF
J: TRBJ2-7; V: TRBV19; D: TRBD2; CDR3: CASSTGGLAGLLRGSYEQYF
J: TRBJ2-2; V: TRBV4-3; D: TRBD2; CDR3: CASSQRLAGGPAGELFF
J: TRBJ2-1; V: TRBV10-3; D: .; CDR3: CAISSGRGSYNEQFF
J: TRBJ2-7; V: TRBV2; D: TRBD2; CDR3: CASRGLANSYEQYF
J: TRBJ2-2; V: TRBV4-1; D: .; CDR3: CASSQGSFRLAGELFF
J: TRBJ2-7; V: TRBV23-1; D: TRBD2; CDR3: CASSQSHRSGATYEQYF
J: TRBJ2-1; V: TRBV4-2; D: TRBD2; CDR3: CASSQDASGGLEQFF
J: TRBJ2-3; V: TRBV27; D: TRBD2; CDR3: CASAEPGLAGVDTDTQYF